This T cell receptor (beta chain) originates from a study of T cells in Graves' hyperthyroidism and ophthalmopathy. What was amplified from RNA transcripts were TCR beta CDR3 regions. The study used the HTBI primer set for a first-round RT-PCR of the TCR CDR3. One entry per CDR3 protein, called by TCRdb with MiXCR from the multiplex PCR reads. Found here are approximately 600,000 distinct CDR3 sequences, 15% to 20% of them singletons; the top ten hold about 3.8%. This clonotype was seen ten or more times. Per the germline V gene, CDR1 is GTSNPN and CDR2 is SVGIG (reference sequence). This CDR3 comprises 13 residues. The ends were cut back, 2 bases at V and 4 bases at J, with 8 bases in the middle.

This receptor was obtained from a woman in her 30s with Graves' hyperthyroidism. The specimen sequenced was blood. This chain uses TRBV30 with TRBJ2-2; D remains ambiguous. CDR3 coding DNA: TGTGCCTGGAGTTGGGAAGGCACCGGGGAGCTGTTTTTT. As protein: CAWSWEGTGELFF.